This T cell receptor beta chain was sequenced during a study of control samples from healthy donors and cancer patients. Trimming stripped 0 bases from V and 6 bases from J, with 10 bases between. The V gene's germline CDR1 is GTSNPN and CDR2 SVGIG (reference sequence). The CDR3 extends over 13 amino acids. Assay: immunoSEQ multiplex PCR; the TCRdb copy retains only in-frame clones and omits some. The sample holds about 170,000 clones, 70% to 90% seen once. Sequenced material: blood. The receptor was isolated from a man aged 25 to 40 in good health. The J gene is TRBJ2-3, the V gene TRBV30; D gene uncertain. CDR3 residues: CAWSVPTTDTQYF. The CDR3 DNA is TGTGCCTGGAGTGTCCCTACAACGGATACGCAGTATTTT.